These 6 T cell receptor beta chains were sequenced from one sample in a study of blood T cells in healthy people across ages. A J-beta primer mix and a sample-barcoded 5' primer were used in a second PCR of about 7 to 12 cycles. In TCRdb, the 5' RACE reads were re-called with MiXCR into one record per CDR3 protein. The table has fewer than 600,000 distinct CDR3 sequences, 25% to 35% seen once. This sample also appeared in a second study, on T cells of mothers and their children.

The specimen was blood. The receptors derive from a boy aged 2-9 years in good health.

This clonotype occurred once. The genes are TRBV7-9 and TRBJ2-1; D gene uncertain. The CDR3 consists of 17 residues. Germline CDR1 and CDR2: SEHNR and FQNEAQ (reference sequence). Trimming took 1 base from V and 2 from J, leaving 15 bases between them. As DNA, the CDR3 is TGTGCCAGCAGCTTAGATCGGTCCTCCCTTACCTACAATGAGCAGTTCTTC. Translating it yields CASSLDRSSLTYNEQFF.

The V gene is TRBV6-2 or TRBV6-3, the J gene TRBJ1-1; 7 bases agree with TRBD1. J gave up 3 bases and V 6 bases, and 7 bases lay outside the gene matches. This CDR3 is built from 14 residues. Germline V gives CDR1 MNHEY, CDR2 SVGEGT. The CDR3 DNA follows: TGTGCCAGCAGCCTCCGGGACAGATACACTGAAGCTTTCTTT. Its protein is CASSLRDRYTEAFF.

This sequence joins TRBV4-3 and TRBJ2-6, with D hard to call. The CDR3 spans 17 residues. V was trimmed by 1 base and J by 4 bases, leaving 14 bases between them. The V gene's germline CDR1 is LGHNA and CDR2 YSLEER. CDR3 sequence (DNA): TGCGCCAGCAGCCAAGTTCCAGGAATTCCCGGGGCCAACGTCCTGACTTTC. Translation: CASSQVPGIPGANVLTF.

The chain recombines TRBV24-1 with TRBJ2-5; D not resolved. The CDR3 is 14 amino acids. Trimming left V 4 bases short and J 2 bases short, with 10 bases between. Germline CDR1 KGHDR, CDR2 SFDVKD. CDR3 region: CATSESGPQETQYF. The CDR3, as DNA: TGTGCCACCAGTGAATCAGGACCTCAAGAGACCCAGTACTTC.

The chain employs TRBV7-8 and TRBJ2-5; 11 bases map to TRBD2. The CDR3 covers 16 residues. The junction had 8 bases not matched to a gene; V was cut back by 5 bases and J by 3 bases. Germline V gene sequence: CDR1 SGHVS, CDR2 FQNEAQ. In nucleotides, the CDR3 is TGTGCCAGCAGCCCACGGACTAGCGGGCCAGAAGAGACCCAGTACTTC. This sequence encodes CASSPRTSGPEETQYF. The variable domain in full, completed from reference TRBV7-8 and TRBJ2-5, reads GAGVSQSPRYKVAKRGQDVALRCDPISGHVSLFWYQQALGQGPEFLTYFQNEAQLDKSGLPSDRFFAERPEGSVSTLKIQRTQQEDSAVYLCASSPRTSGPEETQYFGPGTRLLVL.

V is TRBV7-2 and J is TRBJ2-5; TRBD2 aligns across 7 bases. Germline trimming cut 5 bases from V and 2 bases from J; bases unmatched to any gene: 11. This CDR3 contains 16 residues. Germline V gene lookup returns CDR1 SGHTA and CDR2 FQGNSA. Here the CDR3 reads CASSLLARHVQETQYF. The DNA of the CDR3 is TGTGCCAGCAGCCTACTAGCGCGCCACGTACAAGAGACCCAGTACTTC.